This TCR beta chain came from a study of shared clonotypes between healthy human individuals. Across the study: Researchers assigned three CD4 naive, three CD4 memory, two CD8 naive and one CD8 memory plate to each donor.

TCRdb's copy holds only in-frame clones and misses some; the assay was immunoSEQ multiplex PCR. The sample consists of 100,000 to 120,000 clones, about 71% of them appearing once. In its sample, this clone was seen many times. The antigen is not known. The CDR3 runs 15 residues. Trimming at V came to 5 bases and at J to 2 bases, leaving 4 bases not matched to a gene. Germline V CDR1 and CDR2: MDHEN, SYDVKM. Notes on the study in general: Expectations were that clonotype sharing among donors would be affected by sequencing depth. Naive CD4 clonotypes overlapped across a handful of donors at roughly 5%.

The material sequenced was memory CD8+ T cells sorted from blood. This sample's subset: CD45RO+ cells pooled with CCR7-negative TemRA cells. The gene calls are TRBV28 and TRBJ2-1, with 9 positions matching TRBD2. The receptor was isolated from a woman under 40 in good health. The DNA for the CDR3 is TGTGCCAGCAGTATAGCGGGAGAGCCCTACAATGAGCAGTTCTTC. Translated, it gives CASSIAGEPYNEQFF.